The following is a T cell receptor (beta chain) sequence with its context. No antigen is known for it. TCRdb re-analysed the 5' RACE reads in MiXCR, keeping a single row per CDR3 protein. The sample lists roughly 380,000 distinct CDR3 sequences, 25% to 35% occurring once. This CDR3 region has 14 residues. V shed 0 bases and J shed 4 bases, with 9 bases lying between them. From germline, CDR1 is LGHNA and CDR2 YSLEER. The data were obtained in a study of identical twins' blood T cells. Notes on the study in general: Out-of-frame TCRbeta clonotypes reportedly had markedly more similar V usage in twins than unrelated donors. Twin repertoire similarity may partly reflect shared environment. Each donor's most abundant TCRbeta clonotypes shared more CDR3 sequences with her twin than unrelated donors. Shared CDR3 clonotype counts tracked mainly the product of cloneset sizes.

This receptor was identified in a woman aged 18-55 years in good health. The sequencing sample was made of PBMCs. The chain has TRBV4-3 and TRBJ1-1; possibly TRBD1 for D (6 bases). The CDR3, as DNA: TGCGCCAGCAGCCAAGAGGAAGGGGGCACTGAAGCTTTCTTT. It codes for CASSQEEGGTEAFF.